The 23 T cell receptor beta chains below were found in one sample sequenced in a study of blood T cell repertoires in COVID-19. TCRdb's table, derived via immunoSEQ multiplex PCR, lists solely in-frame clones and lacks some. Among more than 250,000 clones listed, approximately 87% were seen once. The sample comprised peripheral blood. The receptors were gathered from a man aged 60-69 years who had recovered from COVID-19.

The rearrangement uses TRBV19 and TRBJ1-1; 7 bases fit TRBD1. The CDR3 loop spans 16 amino acids. The ends lost 5 bases at V and 0 bases at J; junction bases unmatched: 9. Germline assignment: CDR1 LNHDA and CDR2 SQIVND (reference sequence). CDR3 protein: CASSAKGQSMNTEAFF. The CDR3 DNA sequence: TGTGCCAGTAGTGCAAAGGGACAGTCCATGAACACTGAAGCTTTCTTT.

The chain uses TRBV2 and TRBJ1-5; 8 bases align to TRBD1. Germline loops: CDR1 SNHLY, CDR2 FYNNEI. The CDR3 spans 17 residues. J was trimmed by 1 base and V by 6 bases; bases with no gene match: 11. DNA of the CDR3: TGTGCCAGCAGGCCGGGACAGGTTCCCCGCAGCAATCAGCCCCAGCATTTT. Translation: CASRPGQVPRSNQPQHF.

The genes are TRBV20-1 and TRBJ2-1, with TRBD2 identical over 11 bases. V shed 3 bases and J 7 bases; nucleotides not matched to a gene: 8. The CDR3 runs 15 residues. Germline V gene sequence: CDR1 DFQATT, CDR2 SNEGSKA (reference sequence). The CDR3 is CSASLASGRRNEQFF. In DNA, the CDR3 is TGCAGTGCTAGTCTGGCTAGCGGGAGGCGGAATGAGCAGTTCTTC.

This clone was picked up a small number of times. This sequence joins TRBV5-1 and TRBJ2-7; 8 bases map to TRBD1. J gave up 5 bases and V 6 bases, and 13 bases lay outside the gene matches. CDR3 size: 15 residues. Germline CDR1 reads SGHRS; CDR2 reads YFSETQ. This chain's CDR3 is CASNRDTGGLDEQYF. The CDR3 coding sequence is TGCGCCAGCAATCGGGATACAGGGGGTTTAGACGAGCAGTACTTC. Using reference TRBV5-1 and TRBJ2-7 for the parts outside the CDR3, the full variable domain is KAGVTQTPRYLIKTRGQQVTLSCSPISGHRSVSWYQQTPGQGLQFLFEYFSETQRNKGNFPGRFSGRQFSNSRSEMNVSTLELGDSALYLCASNRDTGGLDEQYFGPGTRLTVT.

The chain joins TRBV6-5 to TRBJ1-3; D unclear. The CDR3 spans 15 residues. Germline assignment: CDR1 MNHEY and CDR2 SVGAGI. Trimming took 6 bases from V and 0 from J, leaving 12 bases between them. CDR3 region: CASSRLVSSGNTIYF. For the CDR3, the DNA is TGTGCCAGCAGCCGACTAGTTAGCTCTGGAAACACCATATATTTT.

The chain couples TRBV7-2 to TRBJ1-1; a weak D match, TRBD1 (6 bases). The CDR3 totals 15 residues. With 3 bases removed from V and 2 bases from J, the gap between germline ends came to 13 bases. Germline CDR1 and CDR2: SGHTA and FQGNSA. Here the CDR3 reads CASSLSGAYNTEAFF. DNA for the CDR3: TGTGCCAGCAGCTTGTCAGGGGCTTACAACACTGAAGCTTTCTTT.

The J gene is TRBJ1-5, the V gene TRBV6-1; 11 positions match TRBD1. V shed 4 bases, J shed 3 bases, and the junction held 5 bases outside the gene matches. The CDR3 is 16 residues long. Per the germline V gene, CDR1 is MNHNS and CDR2 is SASEGT. The CDR3 DNA reads TGTGCCAGCAGTGCTAGGGACAGGGGGGACAATCAGCCCCAGCATTTT. This encodes CASSARDRGDNQPQHF.

V is TRBV28 and J is TRBJ1-1, with D tentatively TRBD1 (6 bases). With 3 bases removed from V and 1 base from J, the gap between germline ends came to 9 bases. Germline assignment: CDR1 MDHEN and CDR2 SYDVKM. CDR3 length: 14 amino acids. The DNA for the CDR3 is TGTGCCAGCAGTTTTGGGGGACAGAACACTGAAGCTTTCTTT. It yields the protein CASSFGGQNTEAFF.

The chain joins TRBV7-9 to TRBJ2-4; the D gene is possibly TRBD2 (6 bases). With 0 bases removed from V and 13 bases from J, the gap between germline ends came to 10 bases. The germline gives CDR1 SEHNR, CDR2 FQNEAQ (reference sequence). The CDR3 consists of 12 residues. CDR3 loop: CASSLARDWQYF. CDR3 nucleotide sequence: TGTGCCAGCAGCTTAGCGCGGGACTGGCAGTACTTC.

The V gene is TRBV15, the J gene TRBJ1-3; no reliable D call. Germline V gene sequence: CDR1 LNHNV, CDR2 YYDKDF (reference sequence). This CDR3 region has 14 residues. The germline V and J ends were trimmed by 0 bases and 3 bases, with 6 bases remaining between them. CDR3 nucleotides: TGTGCCACCAGCAGAGATGGCCGTGGAAACACCATATATTTT. Translated, it gives CATSRDGRGNTIYF.

The chain links TRBV7-9 to TRBJ1-2, with 10 bases that match TRBD1. V lost 5 bases to trimming and J lost 3 bases; unmatched junction nucleotides: 3. Germline V lookup: CDR1 SEHNR, CDR2 FQNEAQ (reference sequence). The CDR3 sequence is 14 residues long. CDR3 residues: CASSGTGADYGYTF. CDR3 DNA: TGTGCCAGCAGCGGGACAGGGGCGGACTATGGCTACACCTTC. The variable domain in full, completed from reference TRBV7-9 and TRBJ1-2, reads DTGVSQNPRHKITKRGQNVTFRCDPISEHNRLYWYRQTLGQGPEFLTYFQNEAQLEKSRLLSDRFSAERPKGSFSTLEIQRTEQGDSAMYLCASSGTGADYGYTFGSGTRLTVV.

This clone was observed once. V is TRBV4-2 and J is TRBJ2-7; D ambiguous. The ends were cut back, 0 bases at V and 1 base at J, with 13 bases in the middle. The germline V gene has CDR1 LGHNA and CDR2 YNFKEQ. The CDR3 contains 16 residues. The CDR3 region has the DNA TGTGCCAGCAGCCAAGATGCGGTTTCAGCGTCCTACGAGCAGTACTTC. Its protein product is CASSQDAVSASYEQYF.

Only a few counts were recorded for this clone. The V gene is TRBV6-5, the J gene TRBJ1-2; no clear D. The V gene's germline CDR1 is MNHEY and CDR2 SVGAGI. V lost 4 bases and J 4 bases, leaving 16 bases between the germline ends. The CDR3 loop spans 15 amino acids. CDR3 sequence (DNA): TGTGCCAGCAGTTCCCTACAGCATACCACCTATGGCTACACCTTC. Its translation: CASSSLQHTTYGYTF.

This clone has only one observation. CDR3: CASSPGPPTADTQYF. CDR3 DNA sequence: TGTGCCAGCTCACCAGGTCCCCCCACCGCGGATACGCAGTATTTT. The chain joins TRBV18 to TRBJ2-3, with no clear D. The length of the CDR3 is 15 residues. Germline loops: CDR1 KGHSH, CDR2 LQKENI. V lost 2 bases and J 6 bases, leaving 15 bases between the germline ends. Full variable domain (outside the CDR3, taken from reference TRBV18 and TRBJ2-3): NAGVMQNPRHLVRRRGQEARLRCSPMKGHSHVYWYRQLPEEGLKFMVYLQKENIIDESGMPKERFSAEFPKEGPSILRIQQVVRGDSAAYFCASSPGPPTADTQYFGPGTRLTVL.

The V call is TRBV18, the J call TRBJ2-7, with 7 bases that match TRBD1. The CDR3 is 14 amino acids. Trimming cost V 1 base and J 4 bases; bases outside gene matches: 4. Per the germline V gene, CDR1 is KGHSH and CDR2 is LQKENI. CDR3 DNA: TGTGCCAGCTCACCACAGGGGGCGCGTTACGAGCAGTACTTC. Translating it yields CASSPQGARYEQYF.

The V and J genes are TRBV11-2 and TRBJ2-1; TRBD2 aligns across 12 bases. This CDR3 has 18 residues. The germline V gene has CDR1 SGHAT and CDR2 FQNNGV. The V and J ends lost 5 bases and 8 bases, in that order; junction bases with no gene match: 16. DNA for the CDR3: TGTGCCAGCAGCCGAAGAACTAGCGGGAGGTCCGAATTGGATGAGCAGTTCTTC. Protein sequence: CASSRRTSGRSELDEQFF.

J is TRBJ2-1 and V is TRBV5-6; tentative D call: TRBD2 (5 bases). Trimming stripped 2 bases from V and 5 bases from J, with 8 bases between. The germline CDR1 and CDR2 sequences are SGHDT and YYEEEE. The CDR3 totals 13 residues. CDR3 protein: CASSFPGNNEQFF. The CDR3 nucleotides read TGTGCCAGCAGCTTTCCCGGGAACAATGAGCAGTTCTTC.

The chain recombines TRBV5-5 with TRBJ1-1; weak D call: TRBD1 (6 bases). The germline CDR1 and CDR2 sequences are SGHKS and YYEKEE (reference sequence). The CDR3 runs to 15 residues. Trimming took off 4 bases at V and 3 bases at J, with 16 bases between the two ends. The CDR3 reads CASSGKNYRDTEAFF. The DNA for the CDR3 is TGTGCCAGCAGCGGGAAGAACTACAGGGACACTGAAGCTTTCTTT. Together with reference TRBV5-5 and TRBJ1-1, the CDR3 gives the full variable domain: DAGVTQSPTHLIKTRGQQVTLRCSPISGHKSVSWYQQVLGQGPQFIFQYYEKEERGRGNFPDRFSARQFPNYSSELNVNALLLGDSALYLCASSGKNYRDTEAFFGQGTRLTVV.

The chain carries TRBV28 and TRBJ1-1; D uncertain. The CDR3 consists of 12 residues. The germline V and J ends were trimmed by 6 bases and 0 bases, with 5 bases remaining between them. Germline lookup yields CDR1 MDHEN and CDR2 SYDVKM. CDR3 bases: TGTGCCAGCAGGCTAGTGAACACTGAAGCTTTCTTT. Translated: CASRLVNTEAFF.

V usage is TRBV5-8 and J usage is TRBJ1-5; weak D call: TRBD1 (5 bases). The V gene's germline CDR1 is SGHTS and CDR2 YDEGEE. V shed 0 bases and J shed 4 bases, with 11 bases lying between them. The CDR3 has 15 residues. The CDR3 loop is CASSLETVGNQPQHF. The CDR3 DNA follows: TGTGCCAGCAGCTTGGAGACAGTAGGTAATCAGCCCCAGCATTTT.

This clone has a single count. V is TRBV6-1 and J is TRBJ1-5, with a weak D call TRBD1 (6 bases). V dropped 4 bases and J dropped 2 bases, with 18 bases sitting between them. The CDR3 covers 17 residues. CDR1 and CDR2 from the germline V gene are MNHNS and SASEGT. CDR3 loop: CASSAIQGLGGNQPQHF. CDR3 DNA sequence: TGTGCCAGCAGTGCTATACAGGGCCTAGGGGGCAATCAGCCCCAGCATTTT.

This clone appeared once. The gene calls are TRBV12-3 or TRBV12-4 and TRBJ2-7; TRBD1 is a possible D gene (6 bases). The CDR3 totals 13 residues. V lost 3 bases to trimming and J lost 5 bases, with 11 bases between them. In nucleotides, the CDR3 is TGTGCCAGCAGTTTGTGGGGGCAGAACGAGCAGTACTTC. Its protein product is CASSLWGQNEQYF.

The chain recombines TRBV7-3 with TRBJ2-1; the D gene is possibly TRBD2 (6 bases). The V and J ends lost 3 bases and 4 bases respectively, with 7 bases between them. Germline CDR1 reads SGHTA; CDR2 reads FQGTGA. The CDR3 is 13 residues long. CDR3 bases: TGTGCCAGCAGCTTTCGGGAGTACAATGAGCAGTTCTTC. Translated: CASSFREYNEQFF.